The rows below give T cell receptor beta chains drawn from one sample of a study of neoadjuvant anti-PD-1 for oral cavity cancer. The repertoire was sequenced with immunoSEQ multiplex PCR; TCRdb's copy has only in-frame clones and lacks some. The sample carries over 11,000 clones, 75% recorded once. The sample was PBMCs, taken after nivolumab (anti-PD-1) treatment. All receptors come from a person between 40 and 85 years old with oral cavity squamous cell carcinoma. The CDR3 runs from the conserved cysteine through the conserved F or W. The D gene is left open where the match is weak. The size field is filled for only some rows; it gives once, few, many or a size class.

DNA | CDR3 | V | D | size | J
TGTGCCAGTAGTACCCTTGGGACCCACTCCTACAATGAGCAGTTCTTC | CASSTLGTHSYNEQFF | TRBV19 | - | - | TRBJ2-1
TGCGCCAGCAGCTTTAACCCGGGGGTTAACTACGAGCAGTACTTC | CASSFNPGVNYEQYF | TRBV5-1 | - | - | TRBJ2-7
TGTGCCAGCAGCGCCCACTTGGGACAATCTGGGGCCAACGTCCTGACTTTC | CASSAHLGQSGANVLTF | TRBV9 | - | once | TRBJ2-6
TGTGCCAGCAGCCCGGGGGACCGCTGGCTGGGAGGGGATTATGGCTACACCTTC | CASSPGDRWLGGDYGYTF | TRBV5-6 | - | - | TRBJ1-2
TGCGCCAGCAGCTTGGGGCTGGGACGATCGAACACCGGGGAGCTGTTTTTT | CASSLGLGRSNTGELFF | TRBV5-1 | - | once | TRBJ2-2
TGTGCCAGCAGTGTCTCACAGGGGAACCACGAGCAGTACTTC | CASSVSQGNHEQYF | TRBV27 | TRBD1 | - | TRBJ2-7
TGTGCCAGCAGCCAAGCCTGGGGGTACGGGGAGCTGTTTTTT | CASSQAWGYGELFF | TRBV14 | - | once | TRBJ2-2
TGTGCCAGCAGCTCACAGATATACACTGAAGCTTTCTTT | CASSSQIYTEAFF | TRBV5-5 | - | - | TRBJ1-1
TGTGCCTGGAACCCGCAAGGGGTCAATCAGCCCCAGCATTTT | CAWNPQGVNQPQHF | TRBV30 | - | few | TRBJ1-5
TGTGCCCACTCCACCGGGGAGCTGTTTTTT | CAHSTGELFF | TRBV7-9 | - | - | TRBJ2-2
TGTGCCAGCAGCGTAGAGGCAGGGGCGAACTATGGCTACACCTTC | CASSVEAGANYGYTF | TRBV9 | - | - | TRBJ1-2
TGTGCCAGCAGCGGACCGGGACTGTCCTCCTACAATGAGCAGTTCTTC | CASSGPGLSSYNEQFF | TRBV7-9 | - | - | TRBJ2-1
TGTGCCAGCAGTGAGGAACATTTAGTACGAGTCAATGAAAAACTGTTTTTT | CASSEEHLVRVNEKLFF | TRBV2 | - | - | TRBJ1-4
TGCGCCAGCAGCCCCGGGACGGCTAACTATGGCTACACCTTC | CASSPGTANYGYTF | TRBV5-1 | - | - | TRBJ1-2
TGCGCCAGCAGCTTGGCTAGCGTCCTTTGGTTAAATGAGCAGTTCTTC | CASSLASVLWLNEQFF | TRBV5-1 | - | - | TRBJ2-1